This is a list of T cell receptor beta chains from one sample in a study of T cells in tumors and immune-related adverse events. The protocol was immunoSEQ multiplex PCR, while the TCRdb copy is restricted to in-frame clones and leaves out a portion. This table holds fewer than 10,000 clones, 90% to 95% found once. The sequencing used lymph node tissue, collected from a patient treated with anti-PD-1 therapy. The source of these receptors is a female donor with metastatic renal cell carcinoma. Both conserved end residues are trimmed from each CDR3.

>TRBJ2-1|TRBV11-3
ASSFALYNEQF
>TRBJ1-5|TRBV4-1
ASSQEPRTRDSNQPQH
>TRBJ1-1|TRBV4-2
ASSQDGRGLNTEAF
>TRBJ1-2|TRBV15
ATSRDLVGQGVGYGYT
>TRBJ1-2|TRBV6-4
ASSLTSRDSSGYT
>TRBJ1-1|TRBV29-1
SAGNPEHTEAF
>TRBJ2-5|TRBV10-1
ASSESGTTQETQY
>TRBJ1-2|TRBV5-4
ASRPETGVNYGYT
>TRBJ1-1|TRBV6-6
ASSFIPDRVTEAF
>TRBJ1-6|TRBV7-6
ASSQQGGASPLH
>TRBJ2-2|TRBV7-9
ASSLMGVSAGELF
>TRBJ1-3|TRBV15
ATSRDDLGNTIY
>TRBJ2-3|TRBV28
ASSSGGSPDTQY
>TRBJ1-1|TRBV5-5
ASSLQRMNTEAF